Sequencing of this T cell receptor beta chain was carried out in a study of neoadjuvant anti-PD-1 for oral cavity cancer. The germline gives CDR1 GTSNPN, CDR2 SVGIG (reference sequence). Germline trimming cut 4 bases from V and 1 base from J; bases unmatched to any gene: 15. The CDR3 contains 18 residues. Assay: immunoSEQ multiplex PCR; the TCRdb copy retains only in-frame clones and omits some. This sample has 15,000 or so clones; around two thirds occur once, and the top ten carry 2%. The sequence came from a person aged 35 to 85 with oral cavity squamous cell carcinoma. This material consisted of PBMCs, taken before nivolumab (anti-PD-1) treatment. This chain links TRBV30 with TRBJ1-3; the match to TRBD1 covers 8 bases. The CDR3 spells CAWMGVPGGKSSGNTIYF. CDR3 DNA: TGTGCCTGGATGGGGGTGCCAGGGGGCAAAAGTTCTGGAAACACCATATATTTT.